The present T cell receptor (beta chain) was sequenced within a study of blood T cell repertoires in COVID-19. The authors' processing: It was from reference gene primer amplification that nucleated cell counts were estimated. Repertoires were generated with immunoSEQ multiplex PCR, while TCRdb's copy carries only in-frame clones and drops some. V and J calls and clone size are given by that table; D and trimming were obtained from the DNA. Of some 120,000 clones listed, around nine tenths are singletons. The germline gives CDR1 LNHDA, CDR2 SQIVND (reference sequence). The ends lost 3 bases at V and 7 bases at J; junction bases unmatched: 12. The CDR3 covers 16 residues.

The chain employs TRBV19 and TRBJ2-7; 10 nucleotides align to TRBD2. The source of this sequence is a man in his fifties or sixties with acute or convalescent COVID-19. The sequenced material came from peripheral blood. DNA of the CDR3: TGTGCCAGTAGTATCTCCCAGCTAGCGGGAGCGGGAGAGCAGTACTTC. Amino acid sequence: CASSISQLAGAGEQYF.